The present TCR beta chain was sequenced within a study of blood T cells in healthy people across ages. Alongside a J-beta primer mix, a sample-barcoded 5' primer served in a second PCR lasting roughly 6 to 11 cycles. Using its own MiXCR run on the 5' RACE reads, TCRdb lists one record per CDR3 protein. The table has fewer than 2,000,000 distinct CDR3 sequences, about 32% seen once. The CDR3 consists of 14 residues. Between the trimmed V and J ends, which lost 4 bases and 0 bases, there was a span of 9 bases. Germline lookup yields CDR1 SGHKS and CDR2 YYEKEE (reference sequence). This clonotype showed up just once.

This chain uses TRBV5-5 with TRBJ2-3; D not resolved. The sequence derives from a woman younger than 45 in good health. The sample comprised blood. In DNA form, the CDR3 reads TGTGCCAGCAGCCACACCGGAAGCACAGATACGCAGTATTTT. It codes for CASSHTGSTDTQYF.